Below are 9 T cell receptor beta chains sequenced from a single sample in a study of metastatic and nonmetastatic thyroid tumors. Not a single patient had been given any form of treatment at any point before undergoing thyroid surgery. MiXCR was used by TCRdb to re-call the PCR reads. The table lists 21,000 or so clones, roughly 14% of them singletons. Sequencing was done on a sample of blood. Every receptor here comes from a female donor with papillary thyroid cancer or a benign thyroid nodule (not recorded which). Some clones in this sample may be carry-over from other donors' samples.

On this clone: A much larger clonotype is one base distant, so this may be a read error. This chain connects TRBV9 to TRBJ1-3; D is unclear. The CDR3 spans 14 residues. Germline values: CDR1 SGDLS, CDR2 YYNGEE. The V end was cut by 4 bases, the J end by 6 bases, with 14 bases between. The CDR3 protein is CASSSTSGVNTIYF. The CDR3 DNA reads TGTGCCAGCAGCTCCACCTCAGGCGTAAACACCATATATTTT.

This clone appeared a few times. The rearrangement uses TRBV2 and TRBJ1-5, with D unclear. The CDR3 has 13 amino acids. Germline assignment: CDR1 SNHLY and CDR2 FYNNEI. Trimming took 7 bases from V and 6 from J, leaving 13 bases between them. CDR3 sequence (DNA): TGTGCCAGCACTGGTGGTTATGTTCAGCCCCAGCATTTT. It is translated as CASTGGYVQPQHF.

The chain has TRBV13 and TRBJ1-1; no reliable D call. Trimming removed 1 base at V and 1 base at J, with 4 bases between. Germline-derived CDR1 and CDR2 are PRHDT and FYEKMQ (reference sequence). This CDR3 spans 13 amino acids. DNA of the CDR3: TGTGCCAGCAGCTTAGCAGCGAACACTGAAGCTTTCTTT. Translating gives CASSLAANTEAFF.

J is TRBJ1-2 and V is TRBV5-1; TRBD1 might be the D (5 bases). V dropped 2 bases and J dropped 4 bases, with 9 bases sitting between them. The length of the CDR3 is 13 residues. Germline lookup yields CDR1 SGHRS and CDR2 YFSETQ. CDR3 residues: CASSLGVGYGYTF. CDR3 nucleotide sequence: TGCGCCAGCAGCTTAGGGGTTGGCTATGGCTACACCTTC.

The V call is TRBV20-1, the J call TRBJ1-6; 11 bases fit TRBD1. Germline-derived CDR1 and CDR2 are DFQATT and SNEGSKA (reference sequence). V dropped 4 bases and J dropped 14; count of bases not matched to a gene: 7. The CDR3 sequence is 13 residues long. The CDR3 DNA follows: TGCAGTGCTACGGACAGGGGGCCCATGGCCCTCCACTTT. It translates to CSATDRGPMALHF.

This clone was seen repeatedly, ten times or more. The V and J genes are TRBV20-1 and TRBJ2-7; a weak D match, TRBD1 (5 bases). The ends were cut back, 3 bases at V and 1 base at J, with 13 bases in the middle. The germline gives CDR1 DFQATT, CDR2 SNEGSKA (reference sequence). The CDR3 is made up of 14 amino acids. The CDR3 spells CSARRQLLSYEQYF. In nucleotides, the CDR3 is TGCAGTGCTAGGAGACAGCTTTTATCCTACGAGCAGTACTTC.

This clone was observed at least ten times. The rearrangement uses TRBV18 and TRBJ1-4; possibly TRBD1 for D (6 bases). V was pared by 3 bases and J by 8 bases, with 19 bases between. CDR3 length: 16 residues. Germline V gives CDR1 KGHSH, CDR2 LQKENI. The CDR3 here is CASSPLQGQAVEKLFF. In DNA form, the CDR3 reads TGTGCCAGCTCACCCCTCCAGGGGCAGGCGGTGGAAAAACTGTTTTTT.

The table lists this clone with many counts. The chain recombines TRBV28 with TRBJ2-3; TRBD2 matches 8 bases. The germline gives CDR1 MDHEN, CDR2 SYDVKM. The length of the CDR3 is 16 residues. V dropped 5 bases and J dropped 2; count of bases not matched to a gene: 9. CDR3 residues: CASSPRGGGYTDTQYF. Written as DNA, the CDR3 is TGTGCCAGCAGTCCCCGGGGGGGGGGCTACACAGATACGCAGTATTTT.

The sample holds many counts of this clone. This rearrangement joins TRBV20-1 to TRBJ1-1; maybe TRBD1 (6 bases). CDR1 DFQATT and CDR2 SNEGSKA come from the germline V gene (reference sequence). This CDR3 contains 16 residues. For the CDR3, the DNA is TGCCTGACCCACCAGAGGACAGCAGCTACGAACACTGAAGCTTTCTTT. The encoded protein is CLTHQRTAATNTEAFF.